The 6 T cell receptor beta chains below all came from one sample that was sequenced in a study of cytomegalovirus exposure and HLA in healthy donors. The PCR had 60 Vbeta and 13 Jbeta primers. Clones were sequenced by immunoSEQ multiplex PCR, and TCRdb holds only the in-frame ones, with some missing. The sample contains approximately 280,000 clones, roughly 89% of which appear only once. Sequenced sample: PBMCs. The receptors originated from a man in his forties in good health and CMV-seropositive.

J is TRBJ1-3 and V is TRBV5-6, with a weak D call TRBD1 (6 bases). The CDR3 sequence is 15 residues long. Germline V gene lookup returns CDR1 SGHDT and CDR2 YYEEEE. With 2 bases removed from V and 0 bases from J, the gap between germline ends came to 9 bases. In nucleotides, the CDR3 is TGTGCCAGCAGCTTACGGACAGTCTCTGGAAACACCATATATTTT. It translates to CASSLRTVSGNTIYF.

The genes are TRBV7-9 and TRBJ1-1, with D tentatively TRBD1 (5 bases). V lost 1 base and J 4 bases, leaving 10 bases between the germline ends. The CDR3 length is 14 residues. Per germline, CDR1 SEHNR and CDR2 FQNEAQ (reference sequence). In DNA form, the CDR3 reads TGTGCCAGCAGCTTAGGGGGGGTGGCCACTGAAGCTTTCTTT. Translated, it gives CASSLGGVATEAFF.

The CDR3 DNA reads TGTGCCAGCAGCTTGCGACTAGCAGCGTCTGGAGAGACCCAGTACTTC. This sequence encodes CASSLRLAASGETQYF. The gene calls are TRBV7-8 and TRBJ2-5; 7 bases map to TRBD2. The germline V gene has CDR1 SGHVS and CDR2 FQNEAQ. J was trimmed by 4 bases and V by 3 bases; bases with no gene match: 11. The CDR3 is made up of 16 amino acids. Based on the CDR3 plus reference TRBV7-8 and TRBJ2-5, the full variable domain is GAGVSQSPRYKVAKRGQDVALRCDPISGHVSLFWYQQALGQGPEFLTYFQNEAQLDKSGLPSDRFFAERPEGSVSTLKIQRTQQEDSAVYLCASSLRLAASGETQYFGPGTRLLVL.

This rearrangement joins TRBV19 to TRBJ2-3; the D gene is possibly TRBD2 (5 bases). CDR3 size: 15 residues. Looked up from germline, CDR1 is LNHDA and CDR2 is SQIVND (reference sequence). Deletions cut 8 bases from V and 0 bases from J, with 15 bases between. The CDR3 sequence is CASSRTSSSTDTQYF. Here the CDR3 DNA reads TGTGCCAGTTCCAGGACTTCTTCTAGCACAGATACGCAGTATTTT.

This clone showed up just a few times. The V call is TRBV7-9, the J call TRBJ1-4; the D is unclear. Looked up from germline, CDR1 is SEHNR and CDR2 is FQNEAQ (reference sequence). Trimming took 5 bases from V and 8 from J, leaving 15 bases between them. The CDR3 has 14 residues. CDR3 sequence: CASSIRRGGEKLFF. Here the CDR3 DNA reads TGTGCCAGCAGCATTAGAAGAGGTGGCGAAAAACTGTTTTTT.

This rearrangement joins TRBV9 to TRBJ2-1; TRBD2 agrees at 16 bases. Germline CDR1 reads SGDLS; CDR2 reads YYNGEE. The CDR3 runs to 15 residues. Trimming cost V 3 bases and J 8 bases; bases outside gene matches: 2. The CDR3 loop is CASSEGLAGGDEQFF. CDR3 in DNA: TGTGCCAGCAGCGAGGGACTAGCGGGAGGGGATGAGCAGTTCTTC.